This T cell receptor (beta chain) is drawn from a study of cytomegalovirus exposure and HLA in healthy donors. V lost 6 bases and J 5 bases, leaving 21 bases between the germline ends. Germline V gives CDR1 MNHEY, CDR2 SMNVEV (reference sequence). The CDR3 has 16 residues. Points from the study as a whole: Trimming of TCR beta V- and J-genes showed a link, identified in a later analysis, to a missense DCLRE1C variant.

A multiplex PCR was run with 60 Vbeta primers and 13 Jbeta primers. The table came from immunoSEQ multiplex PCR; TCRdb's copy has only in-frame clones and leaves some out. The profile covers more than 90,000 clones, with about three quarters appearing a single time and roughly 7.1% taken by the ten largest. Concerning this clone: What it binds is not known.

The V call is TRBV27, the J call TRBJ2-3; possible D gene TRBD1, 6 bases. The source is a middle-aged man in good health and CMV-seropositive. The sequenced sample was PBMCs. The CDR3, as DNA: TGTGCCAGCAGCCCCCTCTCCCACAGGGTTGGAGATACGCAGTATTTT. Translating gives CASSPLSHRVGDTQYF.